The 6 T cell receptor beta chains below all came from one sample that was sequenced in a study of shared clonotypes between healthy human individuals. Method: immunoSEQ multiplex PCR; TCRdb's copy keeps in-frame clones and lacks some. The top ten clones hold roughly 1.1% of a sample with some 1,400,000 clones, roughly 95% of them seen once. Sequenced material: naive CD4+ T cells sorted from blood. This sample's subset: CD45RA+ positively selected. All receptors derive from a man aged 25 to 40 in good health.

This chain joins TRBV25-1 and TRBJ1-1; weak D call: TRBD1 (6 bases). Germline V lookup: CDR1 MGHDK, CDR2 SYGVNS. CDR3 length: 14 amino acids. Trimming took 3 bases from V and 10 from J, leaving 18 bases between them. The CDR3 protein is CASSDAGQQKLAFF. In DNA form, the CDR3 reads TGTGCCAGCAGTGACGCGGGACAACAAAAACTAGCTTTCTTT.

This chain uses TRBV9 with TRBJ2-7, with 8 bases identical to TRBD1. This CDR3 contains 13 residues. With V trimmed by 4 bases and J by 3 bases, 3 bases remained unmatched. Germline V CDR1 and CDR2: SGDLS, YYNGEE. The CDR3 nucleotides read TGTGCCAGCAGCTCCGGACAGGGCTACGAGCAGTACTTC. It specifies CASSSGQGYEQYF.

J is TRBJ1-4 and V is TRBV6-1; 8 bases are shared with TRBD1. V shed 8 bases and J 8 bases; nucleotides not matched to a gene: 4. This CDR3 has 12 amino acids. The germline gives CDR1 MNHNS, CDR2 SASEGT. DNA for the CDR3: TGTGCCAGCGGACAGGGCCCCGAAAAACTGTTTTTT. This codes for CASGQGPEKLFF.

The V call is TRBV15, the J call TRBJ2-3; D unresolved. The CDR3 spans 16 residues. Germline values: CDR1 LNHNV, CDR2 YYDKDF (reference sequence). Deletions cut 4 bases from V and 4 bases from J, with 18 bases between. The CDR3 nucleotides read TGTGCCACCAGCACGGCGCAAGGGCCGGGTGCAGATACGCAGTATTTT. Translating gives CATSTAQGPGADTQYF.

CDR3 loop: CASSSSSSGANVLTF. The CDR3, as DNA: TGCGCCAGCAGCTCCAGTAGCTCTGGGGCCAACGTCCTGACTTTC. The chain carries TRBV5-1 and TRBJ2-6; D unresolved. V lost 3 bases and J 0 bases, leaving 7 bases between the germline ends. CDR3 length: 15 residues. Per the germline V gene, CDR1 is SGHRS and CDR2 is YFSETQ.

The chain uses TRBV27 and TRBJ2-3, with D hard to call. The ends were cut back, 2 bases at V and 8 bases at J, with 8 bases in the middle. The CDR3 has 12 amino acids. The germline V gene encodes CDR1 MNHEY and CDR2 SMNVEV (reference sequence). The DNA of the CDR3 is TGTGCCAGCAGTTTACATCCCGGTACGCAGTATTTT. Translating it yields CASSLHPGTQYF.